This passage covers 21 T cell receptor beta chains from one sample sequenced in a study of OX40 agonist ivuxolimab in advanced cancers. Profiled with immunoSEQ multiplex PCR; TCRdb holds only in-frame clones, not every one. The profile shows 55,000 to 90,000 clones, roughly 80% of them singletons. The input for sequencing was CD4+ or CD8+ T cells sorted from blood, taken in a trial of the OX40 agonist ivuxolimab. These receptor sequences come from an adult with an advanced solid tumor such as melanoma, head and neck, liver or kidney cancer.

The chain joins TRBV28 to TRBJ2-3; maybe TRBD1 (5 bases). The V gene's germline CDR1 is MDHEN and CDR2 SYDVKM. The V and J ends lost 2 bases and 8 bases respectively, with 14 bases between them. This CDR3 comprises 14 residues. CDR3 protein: CASSLGLAQGTQYF. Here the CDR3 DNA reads TGTGCCAGCAGTTTAGGTCTGGCTCAGGGTACGCAGTATTTT.

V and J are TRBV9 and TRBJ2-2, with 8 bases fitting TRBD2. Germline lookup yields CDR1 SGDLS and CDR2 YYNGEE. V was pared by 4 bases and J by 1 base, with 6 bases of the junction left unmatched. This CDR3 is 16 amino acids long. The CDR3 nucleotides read TGTGCCAGCAGCCCAAGAGCGGGGGAGAACACCGGGGAGCTGTTTTTT. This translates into CASSPRAGENTGELFF.

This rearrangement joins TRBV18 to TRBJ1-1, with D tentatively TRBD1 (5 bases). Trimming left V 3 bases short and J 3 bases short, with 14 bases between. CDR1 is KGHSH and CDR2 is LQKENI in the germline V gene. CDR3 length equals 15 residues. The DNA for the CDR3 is TGTGCCAGCTCACCCGGGCAGGGTAGGTACACTGAAGCTTTCTTT. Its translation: CASSPGQGRYTEAFF.

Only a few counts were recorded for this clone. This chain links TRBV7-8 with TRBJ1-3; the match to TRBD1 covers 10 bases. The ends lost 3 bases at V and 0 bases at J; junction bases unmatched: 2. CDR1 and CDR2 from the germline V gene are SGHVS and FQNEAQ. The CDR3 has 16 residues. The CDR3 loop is CASSFGDRGSGNTIYF. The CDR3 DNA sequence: TGTGCCAGCAGCTTCGGGGACAGGGGCTCTGGAAACACCATATATTTT.

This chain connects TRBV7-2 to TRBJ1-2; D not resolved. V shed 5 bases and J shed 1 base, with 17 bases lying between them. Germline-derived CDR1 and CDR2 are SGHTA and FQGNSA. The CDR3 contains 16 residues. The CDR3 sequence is CASSQSLTELNYGYTF. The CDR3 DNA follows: TGTGCCAGCAGCCAATCCCTGACGGAGCTTAACTATGGCTACACCTTC.

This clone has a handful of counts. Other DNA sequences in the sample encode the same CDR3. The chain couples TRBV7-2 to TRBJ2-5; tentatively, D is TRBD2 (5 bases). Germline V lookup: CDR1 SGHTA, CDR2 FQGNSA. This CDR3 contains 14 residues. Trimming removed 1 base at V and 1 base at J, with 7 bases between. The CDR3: CASSLGGSQETQYF. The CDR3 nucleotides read TGTGCCAGCAGCTTAGGAGGGTCCCAAGAGACCCAGTACTTC.

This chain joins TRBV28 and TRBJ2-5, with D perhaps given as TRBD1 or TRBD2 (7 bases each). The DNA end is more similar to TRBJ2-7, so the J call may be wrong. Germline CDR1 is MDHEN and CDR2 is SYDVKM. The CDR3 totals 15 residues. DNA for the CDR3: TGTGCCAGCAGTTCAGGGGGGGGTGGTGCCTACGAGCAGTACTTC. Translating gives CASSSGGGGAYEQYF.

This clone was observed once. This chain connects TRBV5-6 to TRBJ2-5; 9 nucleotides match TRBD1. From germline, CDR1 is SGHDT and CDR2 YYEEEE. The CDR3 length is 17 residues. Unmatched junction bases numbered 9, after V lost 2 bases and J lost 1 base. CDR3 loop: CASSLYPGTGPQETQYF. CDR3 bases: TGTGCCAGCAGCTTATACCCGGGGACAGGGCCCCAAGAGACCCAGTACTTC.

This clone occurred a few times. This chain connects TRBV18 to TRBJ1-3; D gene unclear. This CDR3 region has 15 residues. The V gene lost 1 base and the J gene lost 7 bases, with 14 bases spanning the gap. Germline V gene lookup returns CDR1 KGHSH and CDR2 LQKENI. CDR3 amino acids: CASSPRGRGLNTIYF. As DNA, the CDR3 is TGTGCCAGCTCACCACGCGGGCGCGGGCTGAACACCATATATTTT.

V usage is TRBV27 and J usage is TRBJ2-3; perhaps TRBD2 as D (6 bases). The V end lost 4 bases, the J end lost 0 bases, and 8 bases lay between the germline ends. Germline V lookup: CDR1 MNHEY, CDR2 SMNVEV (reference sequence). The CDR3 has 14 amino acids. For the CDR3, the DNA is TGTGCCAGCAGTTGGAGGGCTAGCACAGATACGCAGTATTTT. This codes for CASSWRASTDTQYF.

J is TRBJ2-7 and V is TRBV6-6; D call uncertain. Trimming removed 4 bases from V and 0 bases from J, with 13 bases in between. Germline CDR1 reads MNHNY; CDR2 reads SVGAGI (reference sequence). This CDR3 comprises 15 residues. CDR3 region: CASSLDGPASYEQYF. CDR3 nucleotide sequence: TGTGCCAGCAGTTTAGATGGACCCGCCTCCTACGAGCAGTACTTC.

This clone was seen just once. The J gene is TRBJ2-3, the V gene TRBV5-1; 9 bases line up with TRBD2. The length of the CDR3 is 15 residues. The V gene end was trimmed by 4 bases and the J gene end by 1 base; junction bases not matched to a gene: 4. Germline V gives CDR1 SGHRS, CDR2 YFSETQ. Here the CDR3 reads CASSLIAGGTDTQYF. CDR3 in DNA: TGCGCCAGCAGCCTGATAGCGGGGGGCACAGATACGCAGTATTTT.

Here the CDR3 reads CASSDVVWAPNEKLFF. DNA for the CDR3: TGTGCCAGCAGTGACGTAGTTTGGGCCCCTAATGAAAAACTGTTTTTT. The chain is built from TRBV6-4 and TRBJ1-4; D is unresolved. This CDR3 is 16 amino acids long. Trimming pared 2 bases from V and 3 bases from J, leaving 13 bases between. Germline values: CDR1 MRHNA, CDR2 SNTAGT.

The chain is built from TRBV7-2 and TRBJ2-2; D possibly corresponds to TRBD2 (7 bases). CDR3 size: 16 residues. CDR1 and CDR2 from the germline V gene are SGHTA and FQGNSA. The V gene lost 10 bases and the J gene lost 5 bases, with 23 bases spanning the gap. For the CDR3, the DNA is TGTGCCATTCCCGGGGGGCAGGGGAACCCAACCGGGGAGCTGTTTTTT. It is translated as CAIPGGQGNPTGELFF.

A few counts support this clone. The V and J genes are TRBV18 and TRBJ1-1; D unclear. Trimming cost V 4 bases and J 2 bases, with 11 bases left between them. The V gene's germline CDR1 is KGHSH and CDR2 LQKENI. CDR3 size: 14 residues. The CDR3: CASSQGSSNTEAFF. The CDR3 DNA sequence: TGTGCCAGCTCACAAGGGAGCTCTAACACTGAAGCTTTCTTT.

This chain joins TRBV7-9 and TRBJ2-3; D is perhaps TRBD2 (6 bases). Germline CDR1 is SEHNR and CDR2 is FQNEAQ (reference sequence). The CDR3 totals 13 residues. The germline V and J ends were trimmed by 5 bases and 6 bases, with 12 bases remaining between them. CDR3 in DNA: TGTGCCAGCAGCCGTTCGGGGGTGGATACGCAGTATTTT. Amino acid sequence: CASSRSGVDTQYF.

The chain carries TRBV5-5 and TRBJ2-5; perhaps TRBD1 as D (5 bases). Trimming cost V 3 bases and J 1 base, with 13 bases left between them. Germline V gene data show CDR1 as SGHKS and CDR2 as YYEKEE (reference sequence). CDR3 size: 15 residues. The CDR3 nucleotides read TGTGCCAGCAGCTATCATACAGGCCTCCAAGAGACCCAGTACTTC. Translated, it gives CASSYHTGLQETQYF.

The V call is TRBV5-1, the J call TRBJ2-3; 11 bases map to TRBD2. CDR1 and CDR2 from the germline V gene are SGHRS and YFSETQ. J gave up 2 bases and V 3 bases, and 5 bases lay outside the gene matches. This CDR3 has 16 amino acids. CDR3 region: CASSSGTSGYTDTQYF. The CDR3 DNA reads TGCGCCAGCAGCTCGGGGACTAGCGGATACACAGATACGCAGTATTTT. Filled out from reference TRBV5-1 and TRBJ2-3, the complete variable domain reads KAGVTQTPRYLIKTRGQQVTLSCSPISGHRSVSWYQQTPGQGLQFLFEYFSETQRNKGNFPGRFSGRQFSNSRSEMNVSTLELGDSALYLCASSSGTSGYTDTQYFGPGTRLTVL.

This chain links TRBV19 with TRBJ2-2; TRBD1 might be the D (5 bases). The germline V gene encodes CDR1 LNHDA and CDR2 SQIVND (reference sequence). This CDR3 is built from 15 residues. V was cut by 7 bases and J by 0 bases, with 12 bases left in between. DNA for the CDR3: TGTGCCAGTACTATCAGGGCCGCGAACACCGGGGAGCTGTTTTTT. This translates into CASTIRAANTGELFF.

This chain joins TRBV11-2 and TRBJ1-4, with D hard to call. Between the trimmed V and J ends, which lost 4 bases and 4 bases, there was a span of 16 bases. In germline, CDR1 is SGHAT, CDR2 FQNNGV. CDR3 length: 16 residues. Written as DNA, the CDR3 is TGTGCCAGCAGCTCATTCTTGAGGGAGGATAATGAAAAACTGTTTTTT. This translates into CASSSFLREDNEKLFF. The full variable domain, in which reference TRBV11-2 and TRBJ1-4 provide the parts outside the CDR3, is EAGVAQSPRYKIIEKRQSVAFWCNPISGHATLYWYQQILGQGPKLLIQFQNNGVVDDSQLPKDRFSAERLKGVDSTLKIQPAKLEDSAVYLCASSSFLREDNEKLFFGSGTQLSVL.

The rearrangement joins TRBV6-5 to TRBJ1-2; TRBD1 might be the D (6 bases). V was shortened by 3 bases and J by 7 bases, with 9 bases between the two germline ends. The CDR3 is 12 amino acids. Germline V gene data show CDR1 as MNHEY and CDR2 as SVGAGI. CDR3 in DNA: TGTGCCAGCAGTTATAAGGGGGGTGGCTACACCTTC. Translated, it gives CASSYKGGGYTF.